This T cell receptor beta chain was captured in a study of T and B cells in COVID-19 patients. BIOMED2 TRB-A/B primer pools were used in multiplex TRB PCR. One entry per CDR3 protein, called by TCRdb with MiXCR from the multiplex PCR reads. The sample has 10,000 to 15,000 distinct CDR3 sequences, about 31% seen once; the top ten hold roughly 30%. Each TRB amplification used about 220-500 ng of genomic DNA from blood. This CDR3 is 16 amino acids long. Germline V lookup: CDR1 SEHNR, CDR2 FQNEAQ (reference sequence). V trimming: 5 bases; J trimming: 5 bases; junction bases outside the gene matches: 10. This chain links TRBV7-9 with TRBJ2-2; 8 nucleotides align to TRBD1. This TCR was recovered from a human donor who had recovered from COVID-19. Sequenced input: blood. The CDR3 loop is CASSPRGQGATGELFF. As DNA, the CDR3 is TGTGCCAGCAGCCCTCGCGGCCAGGGGGCTACCGGGGAGCTGTTTTTT.